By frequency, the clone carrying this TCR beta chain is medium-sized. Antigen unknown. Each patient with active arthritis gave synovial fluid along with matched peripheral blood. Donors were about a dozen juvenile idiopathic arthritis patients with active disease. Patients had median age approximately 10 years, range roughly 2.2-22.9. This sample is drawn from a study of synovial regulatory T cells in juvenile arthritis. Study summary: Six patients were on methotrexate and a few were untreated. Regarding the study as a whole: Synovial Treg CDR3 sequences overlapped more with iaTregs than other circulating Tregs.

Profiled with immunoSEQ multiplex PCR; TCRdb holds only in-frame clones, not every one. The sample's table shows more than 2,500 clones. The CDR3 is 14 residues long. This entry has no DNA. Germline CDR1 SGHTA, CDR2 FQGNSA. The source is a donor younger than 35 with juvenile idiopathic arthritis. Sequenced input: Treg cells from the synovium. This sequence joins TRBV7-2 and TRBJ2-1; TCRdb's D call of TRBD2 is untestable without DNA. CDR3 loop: CASSLAGGYNEQFF. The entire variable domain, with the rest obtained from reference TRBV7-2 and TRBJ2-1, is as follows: GAGVSQSPSNKVTEKGKDVELRCDPISGHTALYWYRQSLGQGLEFLIYFQGNSAPDKSGLPSDRFSAERTGGSVSTLTIQRTQQEDSAVYLCASSLAGGYNEQFFGPGTRLTVL.